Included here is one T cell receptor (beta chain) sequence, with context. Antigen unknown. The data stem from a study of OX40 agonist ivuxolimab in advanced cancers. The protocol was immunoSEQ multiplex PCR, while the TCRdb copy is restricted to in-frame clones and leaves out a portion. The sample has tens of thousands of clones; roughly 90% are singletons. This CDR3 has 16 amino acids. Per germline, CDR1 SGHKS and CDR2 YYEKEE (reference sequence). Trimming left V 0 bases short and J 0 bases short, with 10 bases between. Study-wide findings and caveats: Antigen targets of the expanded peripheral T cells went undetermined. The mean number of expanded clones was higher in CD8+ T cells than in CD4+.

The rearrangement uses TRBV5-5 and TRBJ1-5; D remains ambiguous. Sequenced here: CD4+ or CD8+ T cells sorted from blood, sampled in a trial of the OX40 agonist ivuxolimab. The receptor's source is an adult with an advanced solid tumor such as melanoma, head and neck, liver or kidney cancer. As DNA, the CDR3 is TGTGCCAGCAGCTTGGATCCCCTATATAGCAATCAGCCCCAGCATTTT. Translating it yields CASSLDPLYSNQPQHF.